This entry is about one T cell receptor (beta chain). What it recognizes is unknown. Trimming cost V 5 bases and J 7 bases, with 15 bases left between them. CDR1 is SNHLY, CDR2 FYNNEI, per germline. The CDR3 runs to 15 residues. The record originates from a study of OX40 agonist ivuxolimab in advanced cancers. The study, taken as a whole, reports: Normalized expansion of T-cell clones was also low for some nonresponders.

Libraries were prepared by immunoSEQ multiplex PCR; TCRdb keeps only in-frame clonotypes and omits some of them. Among tens of thousands of clones listed, more than 80% were seen once. This TCR derives from an adult with an advanced solid tumor such as melanoma, head and neck, liver or kidney cancer. V gene TRBV2 combines with J gene TRBJ1-6, with a tentative D call TRBD1 (6 bases). The sample here was CD4+ or CD8+ T cells sorted from blood, taken in a trial of the OX40 agonist ivuxolimab. This CDR3 is CASSFGGGGNSPLHF. CDR3 in DNA: TGTGCCAGCAGTTTCGGTGGTGGGGGCAATTCACCCCTCCACTTT.